This T cell receptor (beta chain) was recorded in a study of STAT5B mutations in CD4+ large granular lymphocyte leukemia. Study-wide points: Data were not HLA-matched across samples.

How the authors handled the data: A productive frequency of 2.59 x 10-5 was the lowest detectable. TCRdb's copy holds only in-frame clones and misses some; the assay was immunoSEQ multiplex PCR. The V and J calls and clone size are taken from that table; D and trimming were inferred from the DNA. This sample has about 38,000 clones, with 70% to 80% found just once. The count of this clone is one. The antigen is unknown. The CDR3 length is 15 residues. In germline, CDR1 is LNHDA, CDR2 SQIVND (reference sequence). V was clipped by 7 bases and J by 0 bases, with 13 bases between them. The chain joins TRBV19 to TRBJ1-3; D gene ambiguous. Specimen: CD4+ T cells from blood buffy coats. The TCR originated in a human donor in good health. CDR3: CASTNKALSGNTIYF. DNA for the CDR3: TGTGCCAGTACCAACAAAGCCCTCTCTGGAAACACCATATATTTT.